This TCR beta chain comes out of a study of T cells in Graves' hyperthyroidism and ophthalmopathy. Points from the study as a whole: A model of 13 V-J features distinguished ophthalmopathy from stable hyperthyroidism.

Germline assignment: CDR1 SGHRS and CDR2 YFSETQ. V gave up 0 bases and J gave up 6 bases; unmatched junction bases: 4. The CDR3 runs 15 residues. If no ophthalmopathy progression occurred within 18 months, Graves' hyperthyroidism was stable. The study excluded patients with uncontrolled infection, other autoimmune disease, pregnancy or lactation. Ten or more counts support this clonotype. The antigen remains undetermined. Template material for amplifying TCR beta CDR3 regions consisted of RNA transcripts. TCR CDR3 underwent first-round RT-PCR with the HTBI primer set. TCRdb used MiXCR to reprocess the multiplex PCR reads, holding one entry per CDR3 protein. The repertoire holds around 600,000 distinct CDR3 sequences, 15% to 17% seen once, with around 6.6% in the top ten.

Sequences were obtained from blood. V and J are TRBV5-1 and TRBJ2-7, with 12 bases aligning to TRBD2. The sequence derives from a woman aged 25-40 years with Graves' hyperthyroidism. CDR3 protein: CASSLVLAGGPEQYF. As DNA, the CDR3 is TGCGCCAGCAGCTTGGTACTAGCGGGAGGCCCCGAGCAGTACTTC.